This entry lists 32 T cell receptor beta chains sequenced from one sample in a study of blood T cell repertoires in COVID-19. Clones were sequenced by immunoSEQ multiplex PCR, and TCRdb holds only the in-frame ones, with some missing. The profile shows 50,000 to 75,000 clones, roughly 84% of them singletons. The sequenced material came from peripheral blood. These receptors originate from a woman at least 80 years old with active or convalescent COVID-19.

This clone was counted between two and nine times. V and J are TRBV12-2 and TRBJ2-2; TRBD2 reflects the table's D call only, with no check against the DNA. TRBV12-2 is a listed pseudogene. This CDR3 spans 19 amino acids. CDR3 bases: TGTGCAAGTCGCTTAGTTCGGCTAGCGGGGGGGAGAAACACCGGGGAGCTGTTTTTT. Its translation: CASRLVRLAGGRNTGELFF.

The chain links TRBV6-5 to TRBJ2-7, with D perhaps matching TRBD1 (5 bases). The CDR3 is 13 amino acids. Trimming cost V 10 bases and J 5 bases, with 18 bases left between them. CDR1 MNHEY and CDR2 SVGAGI come from the germline V gene. The CDR3 DNA is TGTGCCACCGGCAGGACACCATTAGACGAGCAGTACTTC. Translation: CATGRTPLDEQYF.

The chain carries TRBV5-1 and TRBJ1-1; D might be TRBD1 (5 bases). V dropped 0 bases and J dropped 3 bases, with 9 bases sitting between them. Germline CDR1 reads SGHRS; CDR2 reads YFSETQ. The CDR3 runs to 14 residues. CDR3 in DNA: TGCGCCAGCAGCTTGGCGCGGGGGGACACTGAAGCTTTCTTT. Amino acid sequence: CASSLARGDTEAFF.

V gene TRBV21-1 combines with J gene TRBJ1-1; the table's TRBD1 call for D was not verified on the DNA. TRBV21-1 is noted as a pseudogene. This CDR3 is built from 17 residues. As DNA, the CDR3 is TGTGCCAGCAGCAAAGAAGAGGGGGCTTCCTTCTACACTGAAGCTTTCTTT. This codes for CASSKEEGASFYTEAFF.

This sequence joins TRBV5-8 and TRBJ1-2; no clear D. CDR3 length equals 14 residues. Trimming stripped 3 bases from V and 3 bases from J, with 12 bases between. Germline CDR1 reads SGHTS; CDR2 reads YDEGEE. CDR3 amino acids: CASSSRTVHYGYTF. CDR3 sequence (DNA): TGTGCCAGCAGCTCAAGAACGGTCCACTATGGCTACACCTTC.

This clone was seen just once. The gene calls are TRBV19 and TRBJ2-3, with 9 nucleotides matching TRBD2. The trim removed 6 bases at V and 2 bases at J, leaving 6 bases unmatched. The CDR3 has 15 amino acids. From germline, CDR1 is LNHDA and CDR2 SQIVND (reference sequence). This chain's CDR3 is CASSPKRGATDTQYF. The CDR3 nucleotides are TGTGCCAGTAGCCCAAAGCGGGGGGCCACAGATACGCAGTATTTT.

The rearrangement links TRBV3-1 (or the pseudogene TRBV3-2) to TRBJ1-6; TRBD1 matches 7 bases. Germline CDR1 and CDR2: LGHDT and YNNKEL (reference sequence). Unmatched junction bases numbered 4, after V lost 6 bases and J lost 8 bases. The CDR3 is made up of 13 amino acids. The DNA of the CDR3 is TGTGCCAGCAGTAGCAGGGGGGATTCACCCCTCCACTTT. This gives the protein CASSSRGDSPLHF.

The genes are TRBV7-6 and TRBJ2-7; D is ambiguous. Germline-derived CDR1 and CDR2 are SGHVS and FNYEAQ. Between the trimmed V and J ends, which lost 5 bases and 6 bases, there was a span of 11 bases. This CDR3 has 12 residues. DNA for the CDR3: TGTGCCAGCAGCCCCGAGCATGGCGAGCAGTACTTC. Protein: CASSPEHGEQYF.

Worth noting for this clone: The same CDR3 is also encoded by other DNA sequences in this sample. The chain carries TRBV29-1 and TRBJ1-1; maybe TRBD1 (5 bases). Germline values: CDR1 SQVTM, CDR2 ANQGSEA. The CDR3 covers 13 residues. Trimming stripped 1 base from V and 5 bases from J, with 11 bases between. CDR3 loop: CSVEVGGGTEAFF. CDR3 in DNA: TGCAGCGTTGAAGTCGGGGGAGGAACTGAAGCTTTCTTT.

This clone was picked up a small number of times. This chain connects TRBV14 to TRBJ1-2, with D perhaps matching TRBD1 (6 bases). Trimming stripped 1 base from V and 2 bases from J, with 8 bases between. This CDR3 comprises 14 residues. CDR1 and CDR2 from the germline V gene are SGHDN and FVKESK. In nucleotides, the CDR3 is TGTGCCAGCAGCCAAGTTAGGGGGAACTATGGCTACACCTTC. This codes for CASSQVRGNYGYTF.

The V and J genes are TRBV9 and TRBJ1-1; TRBD1 matches 8 bases. Trimming cost V 0 bases and J 3 bases; bases outside gene matches: 4. The germline V gene encodes CDR1 SGDLS and CDR2 YYNGEE. The CDR3 runs 15 residues. The CDR3 sequence is CASSVDGRGHTEAFF. The CDR3 DNA follows: TGTGCCAGCAGCGTAGACGGCAGGGGGCACACTGAAGCTTTCTTT.

The chain carries TRBV5-1 and TRBJ1-1; D gene uncertain. CDR1 and CDR2 from the germline V gene are SGHRS and YFSETQ. The CDR3 loop spans 14 amino acids. Trimming removed 2 bases at V and 4 bases at J, with 12 bases between. The CDR3 region has the DNA TGCGCCAGCAGCTTACAGCCAGGTACCACTGAAGCTTTCTTT. Translation: CASSLQPGTTEAFF.

The J gene is TRBJ2-1, the V gene TRBV7-2; D ambiguous. V lost 5 bases to trimming and J lost 8 bases, with 13 bases between them. Germline CDR1 is SGHTA and CDR2 is FQGNSA. The length of the CDR3 is 13 residues. DNA for the CDR3: TGTGCCAGCAGCCTCACCGGAGCACATGAGCAGTTCTTC. This sequence encodes CASSLTGAHEQFF.

On this clone itself: Other DNA sequences within the sample encode an identical CDR3. The CDR3: CASSQNTEAFF. CDR3 DNA sequence: TGTGCCAGCAGCCAAAACACTGAAGCTTTCTTT. This sequence joins TRBV11-3 and TRBJ1-1; D remains ambiguous. V was trimmed by 5 bases and J by 2 bases, leaving 3 bases between them. Per the germline V gene, CDR1 is SGHNT and CDR2 is YENEEA. This CDR3 is 11 amino acids long.

This rearrangement joins TRBV7-8 to TRBJ2-7, with D perhaps TRBD1 (6 bases). Trimming removed 6 bases at V and 2 bases at J, with 14 bases between. This CDR3 is 14 amino acids long. Germline loops: CDR1 SGHVS, CDR2 FQNEAQ. The CDR3 region has the DNA TGTGCCAGCAGTCGCGGACAGTCTCCCTACGAGCAGTACTTC. Translating it yields CASSRGQSPYEQYF. Combining the CDR3 with reference TRBV7-8 and TRBJ2-7 gives the whole variable domain GAGVSQSPRYKVAKRGQDVALRCDPISGHVSLFWYQQALGQGPEFLTYFQNEAQLDKSGLPSDRFFAERPEGSVSTLKIQRTQQEDSAVYLCASSRGQSPYEQYFGPGTRLTVT.

The J gene is TRBJ2-5, the V gene TRBV19; possible D gene TRBD2, 5 bases. The CDR3 runs 14 residues. Germline CDR1 and CDR2: LNHDA and SQIVND (reference sequence). The V gene lost 11 bases and the J gene lost 0 bases, with 16 bases spanning the gap. The CDR3 loop is CASRGGVNQETQYF. CDR3 DNA sequence: TGTGCCTCCCGTGGAGGAGTGAACCAAGAGACCCAGTACTTC.

The rearrangement uses TRBV14 and TRBJ2-5; tentatively, D is TRBD1 (5 bases). CDR3 length equals 15 residues. Per the germline V gene, CDR1 is SGHDN and CDR2 is FVKESK. Trimming removed 4 bases at V and 1 base at J, with 13 bases between. DNA for the CDR3: TGTGCCAGCAGCCGCTTTCGGACACCCCAAGAGACCCAGTACTTC. Amino acid sequence: CASSRFRTPQETQYF.

V and J are TRBV5-1 and TRBJ1-1; a weak D match, TRBD1 (5 bases). Germline CDR1 SGHRS, CDR2 YFSETQ. The CDR3 sequence is 15 residues long. V shed 2 bases and J shed 1 base, with 12 bases lying between them. In nucleotides, the CDR3 is TGCGCCAGCAGCTTAAGGGGAATGGGGAACACTGAAGCTTTCTTT. It encodes CASSLRGMGNTEAFF. Variable domain in full (rest from reference TRBV5-1 and TRBJ1-1): KAGVTQTPRYLIKTRGQQVTLSCSPISGHRSVSWYQQTPGQGLQFLFEYFSETQRNKGNFPGRFSGRQFSNSRSEMNVSTLELGDSALYLCASSLRGMGNTEAFFGQGTRLTVV.

The V and J genes are TRBV19 and TRBJ1-4; no clear D gene. Germline V gene data show CDR1 as LNHDA and CDR2 as SQIVND (reference sequence). This CDR3 is 15 amino acids long. Trimming pared 4 bases from V and 1 base from J, leaving 10 bases between. This CDR3 reads CASSRALLTNEKLFF. The DNA of the CDR3 is TGTGCCAGTAGTAGAGCCTTGTTAACTAATGAAAAACTGTTTTTT.

V is TRBV6-5 and J is TRBJ2-7; the match to TRBD2 covers 8 bases. CDR3 length equals 13 residues. Germline CDR1 reads MNHEY; CDR2 reads SVGAGI. J lost 7 bases, V lost 6 bases, and 8 bases had no gene match. CDR3 loop: CASRDSGAGEQYF. DNA for the CDR3: TGTGCCAGCAGAGATAGCGGGGCGGGGGAGCAGTACTTC.

This chain connects TRBV9 to TRBJ2-2; TRBD2 matches 7 bases. The CDR3 has 16 residues. J was trimmed by 0 bases and V by 0 bases; bases with no gene match: 2. CDR1 and CDR2 from the germline V gene are SGDLS and YYNGEE. CDR3 nucleotides: TGTGCCAGCAGCGTAGTAGCGGGCCCGAACACCGGGGAGCTGTTTTTT. This codes for CASSVVAGPNTGELFF.

J is TRBJ2-2 and V is TRBV5-5; weak D call: TRBD1 (5 bases). This CDR3 region has 16 residues. V was pared by 4 bases and J by 1 base, with 14 bases between. Germline V lookup: CDR1 SGHKS, CDR2 YYEKEE (reference sequence). The CDR3 nucleotides are TGTGCCAGCAGCCCGATGAGGACACAGAACACCGGGGAGCTGTTTTTT. Translation: CASSPMRTQNTGELFF. The full variable domain, its missing parts supplied by reference TRBV5-5 and TRBJ2-2, is DAGVTQSPTHLIKTRGQQVTLRCSPISGHKSVSWYQQVLGQGPQFIFQYYEKEERGRGNFPDRFSARQFPNYSSELNVNALLLGDSALYLCASSPMRTQNTGELFFGEGSRLTVL.

This chain connects TRBV11-2 to TRBJ2-5, with D possibly being TRBD2 (5 bases). Looked up from germline, CDR1 is SGHAT and CDR2 is FQNNGV. The CDR3 has 15 amino acids. Deletions cut 0 bases from V and 5 bases from J, with 13 bases between. The chain's CDR3 is CASSLEWVSGETQYF. CDR3 DNA: TGTGCCAGCAGCTTAGAGTGGGTGTCGGGGGAGACCCAGTACTTC.

The chain joins TRBV9 to TRBJ1-1; D uncertain. CDR1 SGDLS and CDR2 YYNGEE come from the germline V gene. Trimming removed 4 bases from V and 2 bases from J, with 15 bases in between. The CDR3 loop spans 15 amino acids. As DNA, the CDR3 is TGTGCCAGCAGCCCAGACGAGGGTACCAACACTGAAGCTTTCTTT. Its translation is CASSPDEGTNTEAFF.

The V and J genes are TRBV6-1 and TRBJ1-6, with D uncertain. Per germline, CDR1 MNHNS and CDR2 SASEGT. V lost 2 bases and J lost 5, with 13 bases in between. The CDR3 is 16 residues long. The CDR3 bases are TGTGCCAGCAGTGAAATATCCCGACAACATAATTCACCCCTCCACTTT. Encoded protein: CASSEISRQHNSPLHF.

In DNA form, the CDR3 reads TGCAGCGGGTCGGACAGGGGAGCTTTCTTT. It codes for CSGSDRGAFF. V gene TRBV29-1 combines with J gene TRBJ1-1; 9 nucleotides match TRBD1. The trim removed 7 bases at V and 10 bases at J, leaving 4 bases unmatched. Germline CDR1 SQVTM, CDR2 ANQGSEA. The CDR3 runs 10 residues.

This rearrangement joins TRBV6-5 to TRBJ1-1; D is undetermined. The germline CDR1 and CDR2 sequences are MNHEY and SVGAGI. The CDR3 covers 14 residues. Trimming stripped 6 bases from V and 1 base from J, with 12 bases between. In DNA, the CDR3 is TGTGCCAGCAGCCATCCGGGAGAGAACACTGAAGCTTTCTTT. Amino acids: CASSHPGENTEAFF.

The chain links TRBV6-5 to TRBJ2-5; 11 bases map to TRBD2. With 7 bases clipped from V and 5 bases from J, the junction kept 9 bases outside the gene matches. The CDR3 is made up of 15 amino acids. CDR1 is MNHEY, CDR2 SVGAGI, per germline. Here the CDR3 reads CASTTTGLAGETQYF. For the CDR3, the DNA is TGTGCCAGCACCACTACAGGACTAGCGGGCGAGACCCAGTACTTC.

The chain couples TRBV14 to TRBJ2-7; perhaps TRBD1 as D (6 bases). The CDR3 length is 13 residues. Trimming left V 4 bases short and J 2 bases short, with 9 bases between. Germline V gene data show CDR1 as SGHDN and CDR2 as FVKESK. CDR3 loop: CASSPWTAYEQYF. The DNA for the CDR3 is TGTGCCAGCAGCCCTTGGACAGCCTACGAGCAGTACTTC.

The chain links TRBV3-1 (or the pseudogene TRBV3-2) to TRBJ2-7; D unresolved. The CDR3 extends over 11 amino acids. The ends were cut back, 4 bases at V and 3 bases at J, with 4 bases in the middle. Germline CDR1 is LGHDT and CDR2 is YNNKEL (reference sequence). This CDR3 reads CASSRLYEQYF. The CDR3 bases are TGTGCCAGCAGCCGACTCTACGAGCAGTACTTC.

The gene calls are TRBV11-3 and TRBJ2-7; D possibly corresponds to TRBD1 (5 bases). Germline values: CDR1 SGHNT, CDR2 YENEEA. Trimming removed 2 bases at V and 3 bases at J, with 14 bases between. The CDR3 sequence is 15 residues long. The DNA of the CDR3 is TGTGCCAGCAGCTTACTGGGGCCCGGTTTCTACGAGCAGTACTTC. As protein: CASSLLGPGFYEQYF.

The DNA of the CDR3 is TGTGCCAGCAGCCCGGGACAGGGGTCCAATGAGCAGTTCTTC. This codes for CASSPGQGSNEQFF. This chain joins TRBV9 and TRBJ2-1, with TRBD1 identical over 10 bases. The germline gives CDR1 SGDLS, CDR2 YYNGEE. Trimming at V came to 4 bases and at J to 6 bases, leaving 4 bases not matched to a gene. The CDR3 runs to 14 residues.